The present TCR beta chain was sequenced within a study of T cells in Graves' hyperthyroidism and ophthalmopathy. The table lists this clonotype with many counts. Its antigen is undetermined. Findings of the study overall: Blood samples included most of the expanded thyroid clonotypes exceeding 0.001.

RNA transcripts provided the source from which TCR beta CDR3 regions were amplified. First-round RT-PCR of the TCR CDR3 relied on the HTBI primer set. TCRdb re-analysed the multiplex PCR reads in MiXCR, keeping a single row per CDR3 protein. The repertoire has some 580,000 distinct CDR3 sequences, 16% of them found once; the top ten carry approximately 3.5%. Patients were excluded for uncontrolled infection, other autoimmune disease, pregnancy or lactation. Sequencing was carried out using blood. The TCR comes from a woman aged 40 to 49 with Graves' ophthalmopathy.

For the CDR3, the DNA is TGCAGCGTTGCCGCCGATTCTAACTATGGCTACACCTTC. Its translation is CSVAADSNYGYTF. The gene calls are TRBV29-1 and TRBJ1-2; the D is unclear. Per germline, CDR1 SQVTM and CDR2 ANQGSEA. The V end was cut by 4 bases, the J end by 0 bases, with 9 bases between. The CDR3 loop spans 13 amino acids.